The 14 T cell receptor beta chains below were found in one sample sequenced in a study of blood T cell repertoires in COVID-19. Generated by immunoSEQ multiplex PCR, the TCRdb table keeps only in-frame clones and is missing some. The sample lists around 390,000 clones; around nine tenths were seen once. Sequenced sample: PBMCs or T cells enriched from blood (not recorded which). Receptor source: a woman between 50 and 59 years old who had recovered from COVID-19.

This chain's CDR3 is CASSVVTGTGGNGYTF. The CDR3 DNA reads as TGTGCCAGCAGCGTAGTAACTGGGACAGGGGGAAATGGCTACACCTTC. This chain connects TRBV9 to TRBJ1-2; 11 bases agree with TRBD1. After removal of 0 bases from V and 6 bases from J, the junction contained 7 bases not matched to a gene. This CDR3 has 16 residues. Germline V gives CDR1 SGDLS, CDR2 YYNGEE.

This clone appeared once. The chain combines TRBV13 with TRBJ2-3; 7 bases are a match to TRBD1. Germline V gene sequence: CDR1 PRHDT, CDR2 FYEKMQ (reference sequence). Losses at the gene ends were 5 bases for V and 2 bases for J; bases not matched to a gene: 10. This CDR3 has 16 amino acids. CDR3: CASSPRDRTITDTQYF. Here the CDR3 DNA reads TGTGCCAGCAGCCCAAGGGACAGAACCATCACAGATACGCAGTATTTT.

The rearrangement uses TRBV18 and TRBJ1-1, with 11 nucleotides matching TRBD1. The CDR3 extends over 14 amino acids. V dropped 5 bases and J dropped 4; count of bases not matched to a gene: 3. In germline, CDR1 is KGHSH, CDR2 LQKENI. The CDR3 spells CASSWDRGITEAFF. The CDR3 DNA follows: TGTGCCAGCTCATGGGACAGGGGGATCACTGAAGCTTTCTTT.

The chain uses TRBV24-1 and TRBJ1-1; maybe TRBD1 (6 bases). V lost 6 bases, J lost 1 base, and 14 bases lay in between. Germline CDR1 reads KGHDR; CDR2 reads SFDVKD. CDR3 length equals 15 residues. CDR3 nucleotides: TGTGCCACCAGTACCTCTAAACAGGGGAACACTGAAGCTTTCTTT. Amino acid sequence: CATSTSKQGNTEAFF.

V is TRBV27 and J is TRBJ1-1, with D maybe TRBD1 (5 bases). The CDR3 extends over 15 amino acids. Trimming took 3 bases from V and 3 from J, leaving 14 bases between them. The germline V gene has CDR1 MNHEY and CDR2 SMNVEV (reference sequence). Here the CDR3 DNA reads TGTGCCAGCAGTTTTGTAGGGGCTTTAGACACTGAAGCTTTCTTT. Translation gives CASSFVGALDTEAFF.

The chain links TRBV19 to TRBJ1-3; no reliable D call. Trimming pared 5 bases from V and 4 bases from J, leaving 9 bases between. The CDR3 totals 13 residues. CDR1 and CDR2 from the germline V gene are LNHDA and SQIVND (reference sequence). The chain's CDR3 is CASSFPGGNTIYF. CDR3 sequence (DNA): TGTGCCAGTAGTTTCCCAGGCGGAAACACCATATATTTT.

The sample holds a few counts of this clone. The chain uses TRBV3-1 (or the pseudogene TRBV3-2) and TRBJ1-3; no firm D call. The germline V gene encodes CDR1 LGHDT and CDR2 YNNKEL (reference sequence). The CDR3 has 12 amino acids. V was shortened by 5 bases and J by 4 bases, with 6 bases between the two germline ends. CDR3: CASSVPGNTIYF. CDR3 nucleotide sequence: TGTGCCAGCAGCGTCCCGGGAAACACCATATATTTT.

The chain employs TRBV2 and TRBJ1-1; a possible D gene is TRBD1 (5 bases). CDR3 length equals 14 residues. Germline CDR1 and CDR2: SNHLY and FYNNEI. V was trimmed by 7 bases and J by 5 bases, leaving 17 bases between them. The CDR3 spells CASTGRAGLTEAFF. As DNA, the CDR3 is TGTGCCAGCACGGGCAGGGCAGGATTAACTGAAGCTTTCTTT.

A few counts support this clone. This chain links TRBV2 with TRBJ1-1; 8 bases align to TRBD1. V lost 6 bases to trimming and J lost 5 bases; unmatched junction nucleotides: 5. This CDR3 is built from 13 residues. CDR1 and CDR2 from the germline V gene are SNHLY and FYNNEI. The CDR3 region is CASSRTGLTEAFF. In nucleotides, the CDR3 is TGTGCCAGCAGCCGGACAGGGCTAACTGAAGCTTTCTTT.

The chain employs TRBV5-1 and TRBJ1-4, with D tentatively TRBD1 (5 bases). V was cut by 1 base and J by 5 bases, with 9 bases left in between. The germline V gene has CDR1 SGHRS and CDR2 YFSETQ. This CDR3 has 14 amino acids. This chain's CDR3 is CASSLQGPNEKLFF. The CDR3 DNA is TGCGCCAGCAGCTTGCAGGGCCCAAATGAAAAACTGTTTTTT.

The chain couples TRBV21-1 to TRBJ2-7; TRBD2 is taken as the D call from the table, unchecked against the DNA. TRBV21-1 is annotated as a pseudogene. The CDR3 spans 15 residues. This CDR3 is CASSHRPRDRNEQYF. In nucleotides, the CDR3 is TGTGCCAGCAGTCATCGCCCGCGGGATCGGAACGAGCAGTACTTC.

The chain uses TRBV6-2 or TRBV6-3 and TRBJ2-4, with a tentative D call TRBD1 (6 bases). Germline V lookup: CDR1 MNHEY, CDR2 SVGEGT. V was trimmed by 4 bases and J by 5 bases, leaving 18 bases between them. The CDR3 spans 16 residues. Here the CDR3 reads CASSSFWGRGENIQYF. In nucleotides, the CDR3 is TGTGCCAGCAGTTCCTTTTGGGGGCGAGGGGAAAACATTCAGTACTTC.

This chain links TRBV9 with TRBJ2-7; D is uncertain. The CDR3 extends over 14 amino acids. Germline lookup yields CDR1 SGDLS and CDR2 YYNGEE. V was pared by 4 bases and J by 4 bases, with 15 bases between. Here the CDR3 DNA reads TGTGCCAGCAGCCCCTCAGCAGACGGGTACGAGCAGTACTTC. Amino acid sequence: CASSPSADGYEQYF.

The chain is built from TRBV5-1 and TRBJ1-2; TRBD1 matches at 7 bases. In germline, CDR1 is SGHRS, CDR2 YFSETQ. Trimming at V came to 0 bases and at J to 8 bases, leaving 10 bases not matched to a gene. CDR3 length: 15 amino acids. The CDR3 DNA reads TGCGCCAGCAGCTTGGCCGACAGGGCCGCGACCGGCTACACCTTC. Translating it yields CASSLADRAATGYTF.